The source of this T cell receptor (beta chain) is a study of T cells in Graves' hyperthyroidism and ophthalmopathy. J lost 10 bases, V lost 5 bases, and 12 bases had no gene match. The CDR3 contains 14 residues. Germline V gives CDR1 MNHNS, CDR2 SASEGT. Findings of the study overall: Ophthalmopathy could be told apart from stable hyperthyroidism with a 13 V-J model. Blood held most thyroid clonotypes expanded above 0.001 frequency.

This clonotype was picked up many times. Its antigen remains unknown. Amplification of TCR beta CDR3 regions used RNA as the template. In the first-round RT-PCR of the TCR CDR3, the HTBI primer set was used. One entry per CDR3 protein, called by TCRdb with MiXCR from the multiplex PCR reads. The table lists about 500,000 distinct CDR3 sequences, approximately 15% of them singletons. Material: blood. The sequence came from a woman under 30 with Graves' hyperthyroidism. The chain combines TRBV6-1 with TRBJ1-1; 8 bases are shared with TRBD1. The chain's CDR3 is CASSPGQVVHGAFF. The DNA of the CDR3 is TGTGCCAGCAGTCCGGGACAGGTTGTCCATGGAGCTTTCTTT.